This entry describes one T cell receptor (beta chain). Its target is not known. This sample stems from a study of T cells after yellow fever vaccination. TCRdb itself ran the 5' RACE reads through MiXCR, one entry per CDR3 protein. The data contain about 260,000 distinct CDR3 sequences, roughly 5% of them seen just once; the ten biggest clones take up 2.5% to 4%. Study-level points and caveats: Subsequent to the booster, the majority of primary-vaccination clones reappeared (around 97% CD4, 85% to 90% CD8). The secondary response peaked faster, at day 5 versus 15, but was weaker.

The specimen comprised CD4+ T cells sorted from PBMCs, sampled on the day of the yellow fever booster vaccination. This sequence was found in a man between 18 and 29 years old who received the YFV17D yellow fever vaccine.

DNA for the CDR3: TGTGCCAGCAGCCGAGGGGGCGCGAGGGGCAATGAGCAGTTCTTC. It encodes CASSRGGARGNEQFF. The chain links TRBV28 to TRBJ2-1; 7 nucleotides line up with TRBD1. The germline V gene encodes CDR1 MDHEN and CDR2 SYDVKM. V shed 6 bases, J shed 6 bases, and the junction held 11 bases outside the gene matches. The CDR3 consists of 15 residues. Together with reference TRBV28 and TRBJ2-1, the CDR3 gives the full variable domain: DVKVTQSSRYLVKRTGEKVFLECVQDMDHENMFWYRQDPGLGLRLIYFSYDVKMKEKGDIPEGYSVSREKKERFSLILESASTNQTSMYLCASSRGGARGNEQFFGPGTRLTVL.